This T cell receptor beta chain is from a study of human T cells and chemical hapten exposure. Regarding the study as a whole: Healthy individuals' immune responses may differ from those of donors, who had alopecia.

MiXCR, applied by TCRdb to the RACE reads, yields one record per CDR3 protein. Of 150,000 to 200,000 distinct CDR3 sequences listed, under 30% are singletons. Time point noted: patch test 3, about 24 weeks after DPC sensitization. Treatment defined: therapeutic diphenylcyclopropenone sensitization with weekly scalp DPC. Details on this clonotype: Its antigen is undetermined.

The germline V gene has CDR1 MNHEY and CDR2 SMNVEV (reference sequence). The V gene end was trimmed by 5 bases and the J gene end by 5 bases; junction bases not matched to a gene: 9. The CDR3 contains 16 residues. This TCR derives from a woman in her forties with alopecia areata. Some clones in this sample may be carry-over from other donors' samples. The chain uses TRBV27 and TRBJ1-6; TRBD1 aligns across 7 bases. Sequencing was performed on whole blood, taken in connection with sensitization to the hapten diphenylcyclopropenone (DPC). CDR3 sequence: CASSVIRDRDNSPLHF. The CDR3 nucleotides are TGTGCCAGCAGTGTAATCCGGGACAGAGATAATTCACCCCTCCACTTT.